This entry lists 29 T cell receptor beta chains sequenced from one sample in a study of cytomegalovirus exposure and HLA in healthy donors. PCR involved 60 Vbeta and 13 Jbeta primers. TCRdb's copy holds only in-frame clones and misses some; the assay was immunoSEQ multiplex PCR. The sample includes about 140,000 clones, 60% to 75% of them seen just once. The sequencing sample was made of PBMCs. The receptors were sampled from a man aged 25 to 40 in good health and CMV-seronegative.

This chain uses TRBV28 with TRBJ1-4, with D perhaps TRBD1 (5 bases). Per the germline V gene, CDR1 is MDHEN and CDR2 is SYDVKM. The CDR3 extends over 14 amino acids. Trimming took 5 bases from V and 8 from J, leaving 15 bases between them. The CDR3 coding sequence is TGTGCCAGCAGTCAAAGGGAGGGGATAGAAAAACTGTTTTTT. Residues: CASSQREGIEKLFF.

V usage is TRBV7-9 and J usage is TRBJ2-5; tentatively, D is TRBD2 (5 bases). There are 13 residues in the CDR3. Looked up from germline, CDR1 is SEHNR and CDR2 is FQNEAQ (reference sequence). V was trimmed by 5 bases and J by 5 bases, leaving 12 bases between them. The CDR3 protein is CASSLPPGETQYF. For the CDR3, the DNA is TGTGCCAGCAGCCTCCCCCCGGGGGAGACCCAGTACTTC.

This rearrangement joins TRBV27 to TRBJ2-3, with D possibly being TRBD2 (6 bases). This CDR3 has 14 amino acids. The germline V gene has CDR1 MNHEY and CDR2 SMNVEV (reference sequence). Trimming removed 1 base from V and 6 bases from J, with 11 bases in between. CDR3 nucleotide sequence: TGTGCCAGCAGTTTATACGTCCGGGGGGATACGCAGTATTTT. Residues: CASSLYVRGDTQYF.

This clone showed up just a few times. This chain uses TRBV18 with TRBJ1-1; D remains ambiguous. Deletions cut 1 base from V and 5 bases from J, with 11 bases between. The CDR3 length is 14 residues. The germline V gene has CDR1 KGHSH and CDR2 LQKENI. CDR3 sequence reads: CASSPRGVSTEAFF. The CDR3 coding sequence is TGTGCCAGCTCACCACGCGGGGTGAGTACTGAAGCTTTCTTT.

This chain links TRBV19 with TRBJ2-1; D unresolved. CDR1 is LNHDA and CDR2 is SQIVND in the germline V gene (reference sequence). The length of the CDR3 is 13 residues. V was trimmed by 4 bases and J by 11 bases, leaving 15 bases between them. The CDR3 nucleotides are TGTGCCAGTAGTAGAACCAGGCAGCCAAAGCAGTTCTTC. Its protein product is CASSRTRQPKQFF.

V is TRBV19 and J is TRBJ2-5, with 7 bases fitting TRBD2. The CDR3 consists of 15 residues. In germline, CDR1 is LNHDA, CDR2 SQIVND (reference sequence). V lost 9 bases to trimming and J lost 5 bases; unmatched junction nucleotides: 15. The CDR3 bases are TGTGCCAGGGGCAAAAGGAGGGACTACGGGGAGACCCAGTACTTC. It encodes CARGKRRDYGETQYF.

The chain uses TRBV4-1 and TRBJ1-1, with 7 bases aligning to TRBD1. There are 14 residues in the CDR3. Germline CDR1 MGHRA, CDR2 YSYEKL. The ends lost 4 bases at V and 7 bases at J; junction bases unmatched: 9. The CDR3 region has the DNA TGCGCCAGCAGCCGACCATCCAGGGGGAATGAAGCTTTCTTT. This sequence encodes CASSRPSRGNEAFF.

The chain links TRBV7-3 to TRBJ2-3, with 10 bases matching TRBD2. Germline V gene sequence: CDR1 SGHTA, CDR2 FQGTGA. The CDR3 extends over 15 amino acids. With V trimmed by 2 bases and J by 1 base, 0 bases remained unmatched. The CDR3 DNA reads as TGTGCCAGCAGCTTACTAGCGGGGGGCACAGATACGCAGTATTTT. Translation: CASSLLAGGTDTQYF.

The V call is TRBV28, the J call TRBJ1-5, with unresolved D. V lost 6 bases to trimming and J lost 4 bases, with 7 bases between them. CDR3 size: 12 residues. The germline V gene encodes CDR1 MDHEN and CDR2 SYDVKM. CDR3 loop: CASSPLNQPQHF. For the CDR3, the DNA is TGTGCCAGCAGCCCCCTTAATCAGCCCCAGCATTTT.

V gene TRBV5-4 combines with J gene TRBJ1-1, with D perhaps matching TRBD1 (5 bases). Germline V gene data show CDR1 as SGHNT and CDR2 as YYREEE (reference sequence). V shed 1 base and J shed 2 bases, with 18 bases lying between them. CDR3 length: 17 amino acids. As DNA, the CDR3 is TGTGCCAGCAGCTTGCCTGGGTCCAGGGTTGGAAACACTGAAGCTTTCTTT. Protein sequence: CASSLPGSRVGNTEAFF.

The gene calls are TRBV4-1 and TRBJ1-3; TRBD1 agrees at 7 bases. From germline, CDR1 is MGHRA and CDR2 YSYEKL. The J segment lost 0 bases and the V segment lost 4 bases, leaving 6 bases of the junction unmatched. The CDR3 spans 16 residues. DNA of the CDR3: TGCGCCAGCAGCCCTGGACAGGCTCGCTCTGGAAACACCATATATTTT. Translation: CASSPGQARSGNTIYF.

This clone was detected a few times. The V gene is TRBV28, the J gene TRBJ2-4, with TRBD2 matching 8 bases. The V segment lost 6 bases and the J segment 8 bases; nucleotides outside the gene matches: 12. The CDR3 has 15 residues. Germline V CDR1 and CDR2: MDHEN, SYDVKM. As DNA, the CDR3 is TGTGCCAGCAGCCTGGCCGGGGGGGGCGGGGACATTCAGTACTTC. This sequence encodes CASSLAGGGGDIQYF.

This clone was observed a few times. The DNA for the CDR3 is TGCGCCAGCATCCCAAGCAGGTGTAACTACACCTTC. It encodes CASIPSRCNYTF. V gene TRBV23-1 combines with J gene TRBJ1-2, with D hard to call. TRBV23-1 is an open reading frame, and its role is uncertain. The CDR3 loop spans 12 amino acids. Trimming cost V 7 bases and J 10 bases, with 16 bases left between them.

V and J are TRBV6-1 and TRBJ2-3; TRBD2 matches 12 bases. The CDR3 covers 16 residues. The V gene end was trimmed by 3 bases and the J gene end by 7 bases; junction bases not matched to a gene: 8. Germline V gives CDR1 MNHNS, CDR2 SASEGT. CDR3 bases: TGTGCCAGCAGTGAGCGACTAGCGGGAGTGGGTAATACGCAGTATTTT. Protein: CASSERLAGVGNTQYF.

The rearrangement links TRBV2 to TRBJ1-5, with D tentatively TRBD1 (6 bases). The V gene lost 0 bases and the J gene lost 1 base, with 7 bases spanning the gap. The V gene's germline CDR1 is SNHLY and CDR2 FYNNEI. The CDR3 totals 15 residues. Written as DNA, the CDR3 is TGTGCCAGCAGTGAAGCAAGGGGGAGCAATCAGCCCCAGCATTTT. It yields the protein CASSEARGSNQPQHF.

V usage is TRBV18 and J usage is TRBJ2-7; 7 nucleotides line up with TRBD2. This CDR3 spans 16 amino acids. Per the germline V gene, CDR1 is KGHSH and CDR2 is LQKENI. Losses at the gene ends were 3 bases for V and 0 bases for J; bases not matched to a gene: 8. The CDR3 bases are TGTGCCAGCTCACCCCGTCGGGAGGAGATCTCCTACGAGCAGTACTTC. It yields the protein CASSPRREEISYEQYF. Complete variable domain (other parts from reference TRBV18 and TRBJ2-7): NAGVMQNPRHLVRRRGQEARLRCSPMKGHSHVYWYRQLPEEGLKFMVYLQKENIIDESGMPKERFSAEFPKEGPSILRIQQVVRGDSAAYFCASSPRREEISYEQYFGPGTRLTVT.

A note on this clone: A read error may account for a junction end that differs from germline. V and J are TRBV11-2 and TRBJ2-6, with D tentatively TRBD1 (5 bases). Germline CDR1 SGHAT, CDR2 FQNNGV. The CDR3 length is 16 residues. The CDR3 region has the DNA TGTGCCAGCAGCTTCTCCCCTCTCTCTGGGGCCAACGGCCTGACTTTC. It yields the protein CASSFSPLSGANGLTF.

CDR3 in DNA: TGTGCCAGCAGTTTACCCCTCCCCCACGAGCAGTACTTC. The encoded protein is CASSLPLPHEQYF. The chain employs TRBV28 and TRBJ2-7; D is unresolved. The CDR3 has 13 residues. Looked up from germline, CDR1 is MDHEN and CDR2 is SYDVKM. Trimming removed 2 bases at V and 5 bases at J, with 10 bases between.

CDR3 sequence (DNA): TGTGCCAGCAGCTTGTCGGCAGGGGTTGGAAACACCATATATTTT. This translates into CASSLSAGVGNTIYF. V gene TRBV7-7 combines with J gene TRBJ1-3, with D perhaps TRBD1 (6 bases). Germline lookup yields CDR1 SSHAT and CDR2 FNYEAQ (reference sequence). V was pared by 3 bases and J by 3 bases, with 12 bases between. The CDR3 runs to 15 residues.

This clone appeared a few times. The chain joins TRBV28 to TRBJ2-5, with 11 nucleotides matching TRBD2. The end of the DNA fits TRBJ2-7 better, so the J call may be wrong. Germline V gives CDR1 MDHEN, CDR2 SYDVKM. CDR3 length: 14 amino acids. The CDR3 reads CASGVAGGLNEQYF. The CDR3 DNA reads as TGTGCCAGCGGAGTAGCGGGGGGGCTTAACGAGCAGTACTTC.

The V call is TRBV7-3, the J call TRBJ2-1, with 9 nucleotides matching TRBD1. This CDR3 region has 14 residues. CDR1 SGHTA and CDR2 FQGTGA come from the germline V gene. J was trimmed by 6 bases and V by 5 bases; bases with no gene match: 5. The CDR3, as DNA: TGTGCCAGCAGCCTCGGGACAGGGAGCAATGAGCAGTTCTTC. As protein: CASSLGTGSNEQFF.

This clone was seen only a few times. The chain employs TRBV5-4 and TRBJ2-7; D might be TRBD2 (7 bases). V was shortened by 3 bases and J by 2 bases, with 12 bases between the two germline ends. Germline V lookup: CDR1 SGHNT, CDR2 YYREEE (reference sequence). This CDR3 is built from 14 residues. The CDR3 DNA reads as TGTGCCAGCAGCTCCCCCGGGGGGCCCTACGAGCAGTACTTC. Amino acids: CASSSPGGPYEQYF.

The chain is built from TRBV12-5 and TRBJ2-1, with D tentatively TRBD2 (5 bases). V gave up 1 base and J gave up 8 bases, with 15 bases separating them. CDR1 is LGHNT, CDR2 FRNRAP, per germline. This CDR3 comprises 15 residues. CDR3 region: CASGLAGIKEDEQFF. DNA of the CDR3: TGTGCTAGTGGTTTGGCCGGGATTAAGGAGGATGAGCAGTTCTTC.

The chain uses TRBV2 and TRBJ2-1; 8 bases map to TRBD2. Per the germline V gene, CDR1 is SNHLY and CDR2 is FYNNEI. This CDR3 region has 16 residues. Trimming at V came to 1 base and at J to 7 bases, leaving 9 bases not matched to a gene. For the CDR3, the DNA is TGTGCCAGCAGTGAAGGAGGGCGGGAGGTCGGGAATGAGCAGTTCTTC. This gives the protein CASSEGGREVGNEQFF.

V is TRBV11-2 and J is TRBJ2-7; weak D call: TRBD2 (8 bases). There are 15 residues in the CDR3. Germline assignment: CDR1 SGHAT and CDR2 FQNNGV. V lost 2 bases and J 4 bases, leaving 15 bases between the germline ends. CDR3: CASSLFSGTEYEQYF. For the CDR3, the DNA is TGTGCCAGCAGCTTATTTAGCGGGACAGAATACGAGCAGTACTTC.

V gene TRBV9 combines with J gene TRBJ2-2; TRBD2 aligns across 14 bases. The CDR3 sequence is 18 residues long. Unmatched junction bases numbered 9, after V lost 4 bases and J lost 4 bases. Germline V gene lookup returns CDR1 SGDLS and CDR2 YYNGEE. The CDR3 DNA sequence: TGTGCCAGCAGCTTCCGACTAGCGGGGGGGCCGGCCACCGGGGAGCTGTTTTTT. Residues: CASSFRLAGGPATGELFF.

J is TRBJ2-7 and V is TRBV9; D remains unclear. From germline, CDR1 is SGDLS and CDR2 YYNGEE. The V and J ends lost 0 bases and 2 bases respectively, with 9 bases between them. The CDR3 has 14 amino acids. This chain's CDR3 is CASSVEISPYEQYF. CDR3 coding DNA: TGTGCCAGCAGCGTAGAGATCAGTCCCTACGAGCAGTACTTC. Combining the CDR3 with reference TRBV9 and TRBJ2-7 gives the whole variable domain DSGVTQTPKHLITATGQRVTLRCSPRSGDLSVYWYQQSLDQGLQFLIQYYNGEERAKGNILERFSAQQFPDLHSELNLSSLELGDSALYFCASSVEISPYEQYFGPGTRLTVT.

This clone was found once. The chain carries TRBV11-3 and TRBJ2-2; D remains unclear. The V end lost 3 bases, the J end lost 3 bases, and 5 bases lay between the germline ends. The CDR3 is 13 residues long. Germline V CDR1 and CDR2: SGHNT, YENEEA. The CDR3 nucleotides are TGTGCCAGCAGCTTTCCCGACACCGGGGAGCTGTTTTTT. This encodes CASSFPDTGELFF.

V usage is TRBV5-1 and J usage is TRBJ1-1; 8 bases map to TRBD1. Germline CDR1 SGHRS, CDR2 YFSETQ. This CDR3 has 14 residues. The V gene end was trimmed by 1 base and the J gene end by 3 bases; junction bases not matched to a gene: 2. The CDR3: CASSLQGAYTEAFF. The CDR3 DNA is TGCGCCAGCAGCTTGCAGGGGGCGTACACTGAAGCTTTCTTT.